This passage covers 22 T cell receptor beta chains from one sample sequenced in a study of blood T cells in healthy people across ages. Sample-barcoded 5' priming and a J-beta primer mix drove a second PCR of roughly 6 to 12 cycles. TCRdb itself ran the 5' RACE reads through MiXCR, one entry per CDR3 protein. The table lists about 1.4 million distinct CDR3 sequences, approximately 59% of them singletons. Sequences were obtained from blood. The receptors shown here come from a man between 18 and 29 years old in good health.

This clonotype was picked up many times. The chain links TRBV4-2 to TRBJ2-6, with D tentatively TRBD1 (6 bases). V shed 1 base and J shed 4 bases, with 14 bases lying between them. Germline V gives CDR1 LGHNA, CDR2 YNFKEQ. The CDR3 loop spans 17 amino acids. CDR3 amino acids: CASSQAPQGSGANVLTF. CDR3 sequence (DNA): TGTGCCAGCAGCCAAGCCCCACAGGGTTCCGGGGCCAACGTCCTGACTTTC.

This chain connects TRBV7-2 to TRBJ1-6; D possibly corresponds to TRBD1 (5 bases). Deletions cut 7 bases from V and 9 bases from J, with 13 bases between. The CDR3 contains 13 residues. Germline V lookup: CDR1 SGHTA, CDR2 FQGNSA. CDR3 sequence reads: CASNTGSSSPLHF. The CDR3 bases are TGTGCCAGCAACACAGGATCCTCTTCACCCCTCCACTTT.

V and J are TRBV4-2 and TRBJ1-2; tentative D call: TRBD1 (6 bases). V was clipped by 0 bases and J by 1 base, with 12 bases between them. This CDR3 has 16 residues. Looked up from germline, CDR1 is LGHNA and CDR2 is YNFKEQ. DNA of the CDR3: TGTGCCAGCAGCCAAGATGAGGCAGGGGTTAACTATGGCTACACCTTC. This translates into CASSQDEAGVNYGYTF.

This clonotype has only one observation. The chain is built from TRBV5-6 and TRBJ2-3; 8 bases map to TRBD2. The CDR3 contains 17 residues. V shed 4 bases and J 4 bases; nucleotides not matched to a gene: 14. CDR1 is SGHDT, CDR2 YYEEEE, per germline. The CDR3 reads CASSVATGTSFPDTQYF. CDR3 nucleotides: TGTGCCAGCAGCGTAGCTACCGGGACTAGTTTTCCAGATACGCAGTATTTT.

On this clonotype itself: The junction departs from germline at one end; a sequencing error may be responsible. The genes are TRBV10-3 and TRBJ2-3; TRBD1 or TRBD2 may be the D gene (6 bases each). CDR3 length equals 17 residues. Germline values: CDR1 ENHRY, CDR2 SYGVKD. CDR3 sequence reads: CAISKSRGTERTDTQYF. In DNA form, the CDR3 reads TGTGCCATCAGTAAGTCTAGGGGGACTGAGAGGACAGATACGCAGTATTTT.

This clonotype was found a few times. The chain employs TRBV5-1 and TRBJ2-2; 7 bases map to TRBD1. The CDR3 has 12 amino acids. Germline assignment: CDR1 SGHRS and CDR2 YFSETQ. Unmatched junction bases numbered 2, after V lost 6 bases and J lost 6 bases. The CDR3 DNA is TGCGCCAGCACCCAGGGGGCCGGGGAGCTGTTTTTT. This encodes CASTQGAGELFF.

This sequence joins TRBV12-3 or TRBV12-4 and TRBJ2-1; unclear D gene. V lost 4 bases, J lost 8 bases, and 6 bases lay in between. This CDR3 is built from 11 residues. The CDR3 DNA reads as TGTGCCAGCAGTTGGGCTCATGAGCAGTTCTTC. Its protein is CASSWAHEQFF.

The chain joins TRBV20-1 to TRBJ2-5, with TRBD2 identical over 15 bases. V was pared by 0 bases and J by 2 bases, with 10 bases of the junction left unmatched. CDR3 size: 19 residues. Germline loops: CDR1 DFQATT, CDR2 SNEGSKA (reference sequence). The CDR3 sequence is CSARDPGLAGGPYQETQYF. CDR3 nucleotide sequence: TGCAGTGCTAGAGATCCCGGACTAGCGGGAGGGCCCTATCAAGAGACCCAGTACTTC.

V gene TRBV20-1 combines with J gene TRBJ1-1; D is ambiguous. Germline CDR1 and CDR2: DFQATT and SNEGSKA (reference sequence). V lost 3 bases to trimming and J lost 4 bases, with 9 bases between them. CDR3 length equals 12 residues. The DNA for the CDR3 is TGCAGTGCTAGGGTGCCGAGCACTGAAGCTTTCTTT. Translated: CSARVPSTEAFF.

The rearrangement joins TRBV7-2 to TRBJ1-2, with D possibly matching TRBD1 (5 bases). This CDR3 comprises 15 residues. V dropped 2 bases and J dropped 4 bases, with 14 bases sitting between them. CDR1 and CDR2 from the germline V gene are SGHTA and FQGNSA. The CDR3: CASSLPATASYGYTF. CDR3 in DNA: TGTGCCAGCAGCTTACCTGCGACAGCTTCCTATGGCTACACCTTC.

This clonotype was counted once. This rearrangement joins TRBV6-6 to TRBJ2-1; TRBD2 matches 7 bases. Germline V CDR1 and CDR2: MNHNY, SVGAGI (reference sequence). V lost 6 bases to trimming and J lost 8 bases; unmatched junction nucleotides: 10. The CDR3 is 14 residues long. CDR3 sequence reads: CASRTGREFYEQFF. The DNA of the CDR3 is TGTGCCAGCAGGACGGGGCGGGAGTTCTATGAGCAGTTCTTC.

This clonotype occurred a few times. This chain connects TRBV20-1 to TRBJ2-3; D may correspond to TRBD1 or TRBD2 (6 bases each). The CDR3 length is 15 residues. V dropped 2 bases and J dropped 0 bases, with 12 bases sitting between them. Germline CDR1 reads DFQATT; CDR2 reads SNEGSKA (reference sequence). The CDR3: CSARWGATSTDTQYF. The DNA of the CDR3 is TGCAGTGCTAGATGGGGGGCTACTAGCACAGATACGCAGTATTTT.

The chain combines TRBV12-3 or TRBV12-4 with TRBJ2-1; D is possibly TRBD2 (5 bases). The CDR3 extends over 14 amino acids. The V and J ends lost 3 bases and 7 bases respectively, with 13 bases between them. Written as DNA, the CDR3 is TGTGCCAGCAGTTTTTCGGAGCGGAATAATGAGCAGTTCTTC. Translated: CASSFSERNNEQFF.

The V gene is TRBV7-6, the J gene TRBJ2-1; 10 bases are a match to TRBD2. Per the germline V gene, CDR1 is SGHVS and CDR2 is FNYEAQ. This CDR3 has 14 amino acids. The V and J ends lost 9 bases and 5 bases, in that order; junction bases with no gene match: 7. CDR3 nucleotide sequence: TGTGCCAGTGGGTCTAGCGGGAGTAACAATGAGCAGTTCTTC. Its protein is CASGSSGSNNEQFF.

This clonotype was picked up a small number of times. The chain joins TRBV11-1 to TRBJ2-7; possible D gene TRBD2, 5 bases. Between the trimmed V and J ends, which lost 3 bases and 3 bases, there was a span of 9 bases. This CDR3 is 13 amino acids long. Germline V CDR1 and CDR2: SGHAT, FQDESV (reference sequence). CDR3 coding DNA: TGTGCCAGCAGCTTCGGGGATCTCTACGAGCAGTACTTC. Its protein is CASSFGDLYEQYF.

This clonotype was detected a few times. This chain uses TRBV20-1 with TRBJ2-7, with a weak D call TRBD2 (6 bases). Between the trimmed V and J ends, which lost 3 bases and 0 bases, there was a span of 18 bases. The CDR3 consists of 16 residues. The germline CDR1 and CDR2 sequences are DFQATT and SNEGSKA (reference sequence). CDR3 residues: CSASRDGRQSSYEQYF. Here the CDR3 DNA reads TGCAGTGCTAGTCGAGATGGGAGGCAGAGCTCCTACGAGCAGTACTTC.

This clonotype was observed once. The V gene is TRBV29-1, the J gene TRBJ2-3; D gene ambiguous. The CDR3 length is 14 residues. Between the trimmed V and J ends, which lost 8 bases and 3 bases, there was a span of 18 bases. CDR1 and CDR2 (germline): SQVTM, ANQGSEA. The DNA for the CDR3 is TGCAGCCCGAGCCTTGGGGATGGGACAGATACGCAGTATTTT. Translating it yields CSPSLGDGTDTQYF.

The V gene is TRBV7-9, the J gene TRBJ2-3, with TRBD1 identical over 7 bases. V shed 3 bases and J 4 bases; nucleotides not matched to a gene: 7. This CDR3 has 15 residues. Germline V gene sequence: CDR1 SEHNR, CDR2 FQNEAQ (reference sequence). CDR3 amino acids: CASSFRQGIADTQYF. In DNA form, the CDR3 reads TGTGCCAGCAGCTTTAGACAGGGAATAGCAGATACGCAGTATTTT.

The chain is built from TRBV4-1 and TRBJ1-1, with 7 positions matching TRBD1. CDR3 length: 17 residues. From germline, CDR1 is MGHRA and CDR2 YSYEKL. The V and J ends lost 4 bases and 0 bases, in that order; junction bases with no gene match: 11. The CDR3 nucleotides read TGCGCCAGCAGCCCGCATGGGGCAGGGGGAATGAACACTGAAGCTTTCTTT. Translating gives CASSPHGAGGMNTEAFF.

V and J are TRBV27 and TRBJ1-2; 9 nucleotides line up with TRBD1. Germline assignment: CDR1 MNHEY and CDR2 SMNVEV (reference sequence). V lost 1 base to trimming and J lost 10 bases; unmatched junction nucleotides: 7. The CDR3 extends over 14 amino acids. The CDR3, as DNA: TGTGCCAGCAGTTTATTTGGGGACAGGGCGGACTACACCTTC. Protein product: CASSLFGDRADYTF.

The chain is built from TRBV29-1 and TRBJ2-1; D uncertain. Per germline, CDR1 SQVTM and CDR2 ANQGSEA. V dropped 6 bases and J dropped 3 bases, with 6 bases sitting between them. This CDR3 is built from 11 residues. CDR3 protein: CSVNFYNEQFF. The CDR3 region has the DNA TGCAGCGTGAACTTCTACAATGAGCAGTTCTTC.

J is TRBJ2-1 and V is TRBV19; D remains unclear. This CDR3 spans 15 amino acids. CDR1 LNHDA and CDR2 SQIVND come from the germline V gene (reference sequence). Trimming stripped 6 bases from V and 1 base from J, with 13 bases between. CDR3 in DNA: TGTGCCAGTAGACCTTCTCGACGGTCCTACAATGAGCAGTTCTTC. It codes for CASRPSRRSYNEQFF.